The rows below give T cell receptor beta chains drawn from one sample of a study of cytomegalovirus exposure and HLA in healthy donors. Generated by immunoSEQ multiplex PCR, the TCRdb table keeps only in-frame clones and is missing some. The sample includes roughly 160,000 clones, around 85% of them seen just once. The sample comprised PBMCs. All receptors come from a male donor in good health and CMV-seronegative. Each CDR3 is given without its conserved first and last residue. Fields, in order: J gene, V gene, clone size, CDR3 protein. Rows give clone size only sometimes, using once, few, many, or a class for an expanded clone.

>TRBJ2-1|TRBV7-9|NA
ASSPEGRGTYNEQF
>TRBJ2-7|TRBV19|NA
ASSDTGPEQY
>TRBJ2-2|TRBV5-1|NA
ASSPGLAGGGVTNTGELF
>TRBJ1-2|TRBV7-9|NA
ASSQAGTGGLAGYT
>TRBJ1-5|TRBV19|NA
ASSNNRGEDQH
>TRBJ2-1|TRBV19|NA
ASSTLWKGLYNEQF
>TRBJ2-7|TRBV9|NA
ASSDRQGDPYEQY
>TRBJ2-7|TRBV6-5|NA
ASIPSLAGVYEQY
>TRBJ1-2|TRBV28|once
ASSFHLGTANGYT
>TRBJ2-3|TRBV7-2|NA
ASSSQGAADTQY
>TRBJ2-5|TRBV5-1|NA
ASSLNRGETQY
>TRBJ2-6|TRBV7-6|once
ASSLLSGGASGANGLT
>TRBJ2-2|TRBV5-1|NA
ASSAGTWVGTGELF
>TRBJ1-2|TRBV6-1|NA
ASSVQGRYDGYT
>TRBJ2-7|TRBV6-1|NA
ASSATGSRYEQY
>TRBJ2-3|TRBV5-8|NA
ASSLDLAGAASTDTQY
>TRBJ1-2|TRBV28|NA
ASSLSNSNYGYT
>TRBJ2-2|TRBV4-3|NA
ASSRIDRGGRTGELF
>TRBJ1-1|TRBV14|NA
ASSNTGEPEAF
>TRBJ2-1|TRBV7-9|NA
ASSPMGGKQF
>TRBJ2-5|TRBV9|once
ASSVGAEDQETQY
>TRBJ2-7|TRBV6-5|few
ASRDRGPYEQY
>TRBJ1-1|TRBV10-3|NA
AVAQTGGKGEAF
>TRBJ2-2|TRBV18|NA
ASSPGSGSGELF
>TRBJ1-2|TRBV15|once
ATSRDLVGTGYGYT
>TRBJ2-5|TRBV7-8|NA
ASRKIGGRVYQETQY
>TRBJ1-2|TRBV5-6|NA
ASSLLPDTEYGYT
>TRBJ1-2|TRBV6-6|NA
ASSWGDYGYT
>TRBJ1-5|TRBV6-1|NA
ASRPRQGNQPQH
>TRBJ2-6|TRBV6-1|once
ASSERVGASSSGANVLT
>TRBJ1-6|TRBV6-1|NA
ASSEDRASYNSPLH
>TRBJ2-5|TRBV19|NA
ASSEAGESRETQY
>TRBJ2-2|TRBV6-5|NA
ASSQGQGVTGELF
>TRBJ2-2|TRBV21-1|NA
ASSNRQGNTGELF
>TRBJ1-5|TRBV27|NA
ASSARYRGRNQPQH
>TRBJ1-5|TRBV15|NA
ATSRDTGAVQPQH
>TRBJ1-1|TRBV5-1|NA
ASSPAGQFRLGAF
>TRBJ2-4|TRBV18|NA
ASSALAGVRGAKNIQY
>TRBJ2-3|TRBV5-1|NA
ASSLGTGGADTQY
>TRBJ2-7|TRBV30|NA
ALLREAPYEQY
>TRBJ2-1|TRBV5-6|NA
ASSLVANEQF
>TRBJ2-7|TRBV6-5|once
ASSYPSTDFYEQY
>TRBJ1-2|TRBV29-1|NA
SVEPDAARVDGYT
>TRBJ1-6|TRBV11-2|NA
ASSSTGGGNSPLH